The text below deals with one T cell receptor beta chain. Its target is unknown. This sample is drawn from a study of Tregs in tolerant kidney transplant recipients. General study points: Donor-specific Treg expansion exceeded global Treg expansion in tolerant patients, suggesting antigen drive. Few patients were studied, so findings need validation in larger groups. Activated donor B cell expansion appeared to reveal the most relevant donor-specific TCRbeta repertoire.

Recipients received nonmyeloablative bone marrow transplants from related graft donors, with transient mixed chimerism. Unstimulated Tregs (CD4+CD25+CD127-) and CD4+CD25- non-Tregs were sorted from PBMCs. Data came from immunoSEQ multiplex PCR; TCRdb stores just in-frame clones and leaves some out. The sample lists some 21,000 clones, over 70% occurring once. This sequence was found in a human patient who received a combined kidney and bone marrow transplant. Some of these T cells may belong to the graft donor. Source: CD8+ T cells from blood (PBMCs), taken 6 months after the transplant.

The CDR3 coding sequence is TGCGCCAGCAGCCAAGACAGGAATACAGATACGCAGTATTTT. Translating gives CASSQDRNTDTQYF. V is TRBV4-1 and J is TRBJ2-3, with D uncertain. V lost 0 bases to trimming and J lost 3 bases, with 7 bases between them. CDR1 and CDR2 (germline): MGHRA, YSYEKL. The CDR3 totals 14 residues.